This T cell receptor (beta chain) was observed in a study of cytomegalovirus exposure and HLA in healthy donors. Study as a whole: When roughly 420 donors were genotyped, more than 70% of them were found to fall in the Caucasian-associated ancestry cluster.

The PCR contained 60 Vbeta and 13 Jbeta primers. The repertoire was sequenced with immunoSEQ multiplex PCR; TCRdb's copy has only in-frame clones and lacks some. This table holds around 70,000 clones, just under 75% found once. Notes on this clone: Its antigen is unidentified.

Broader study findings: Sequencing probably produced one cluster of sequence variants that were highly shared. Later, an analysis found that common viral pathogens appeared to be linked with several of the most significant clusters. Later analysis demonstrated an association between a missense DCLRE1C variant and TCR beta V- and J-gene trimming.

The receptor was derived from a human donor in good health. The sample consisted of PBMCs.

CDR3 loop: CASSLFGDREAFF. The CDR3 coding sequence is TGTGCCAGCAGCTTATTTGGGGACAGGGAAGCTTTCTTT. V usage is TRBV7-6 and J usage is TRBJ1-1, with 8 positions matching TRBD1. Trimming at V came to 2 bases and at J to 8 bases, leaving 4 bases not matched to a gene. Germline CDR1 SGHVS, CDR2 FNYEAQ. The CDR3 contains 13 residues.